This TCR beta chain comes out of a study of OX40 agonist ivuxolimab in advanced cancers. At the level of the study: There were three patients with partial responses, one having hepatocellular carcinoma and two cutaneous melanoma.

TCRdb keeps only in-frame clones here, not all; method: immunoSEQ multiplex PCR. The data contain tens of thousands of clones, roughly 90% of them singletons. Blood was sampled at baseline, cycle 4 day 1, and cycle 7 day 1. Germline CDR1 reads MNHEY; CDR2 reads SMNVEV (reference sequence). The CDR3 length is 15 residues. With 2 bases removed from V and 2 bases from J, the gap between germline ends came to 13 bases. The sequencing used CD4+ or CD8+ T cells sorted from blood, collected in a trial of the OX40 agonist ivuxolimab. This TCR was sampled from an adult with an advanced solid tumor such as melanoma, head and neck, liver or kidney cancer. The chain carries TRBV27 and TRBJ2-7; tentatively, D is TRBD2 (6 bases). The CDR3, as DNA: TGTGCCAGCAGTTTAACGTGGCGGGATCCCTACGAGCAGTACTTC. Protein sequence: CASSLTWRDPYEQYF.